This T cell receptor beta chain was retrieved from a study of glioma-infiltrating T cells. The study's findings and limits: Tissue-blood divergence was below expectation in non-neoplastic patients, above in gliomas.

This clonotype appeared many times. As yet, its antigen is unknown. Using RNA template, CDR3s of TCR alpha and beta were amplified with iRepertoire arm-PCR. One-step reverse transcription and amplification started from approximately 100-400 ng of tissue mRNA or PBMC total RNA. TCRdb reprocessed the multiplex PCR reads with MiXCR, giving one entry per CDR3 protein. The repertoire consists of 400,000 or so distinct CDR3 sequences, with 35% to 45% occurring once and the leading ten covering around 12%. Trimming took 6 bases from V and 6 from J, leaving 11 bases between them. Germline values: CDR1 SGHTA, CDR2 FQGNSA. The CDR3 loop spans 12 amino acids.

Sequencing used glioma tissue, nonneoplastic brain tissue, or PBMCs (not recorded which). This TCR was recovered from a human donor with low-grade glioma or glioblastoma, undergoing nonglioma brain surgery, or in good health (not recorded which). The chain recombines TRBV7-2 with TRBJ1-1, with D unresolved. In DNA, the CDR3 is TGTGCCAGCAGAGACGGACGGGCTGAAGCTTTCTTT. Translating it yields CASRDGRAEAFF.